The 19 T cell receptor beta chains below were found in one sample sequenced in a study of molecular identifiers for immune sequencing clone quantification. TCRdb reanalysed the PCR reads using MiXCR and keeps one entry per CDR3 protein. The sample includes some 580,000 distinct CDR3 sequences, about 25% seen only once; the top ten take about 0.81%. The source material was naive CD8+ T cells from blood, with Jurkat cell RNA spiked in. The subset was: FACS-sorted CD8+CD4-CCR7+CD45RA+ naive T cells. All receptors derive from a human donor in good health. Some libraries in this study had Jurkat cell RNA spiked in.

A note on this clonotype: Just one base apart from a much larger clone, this may be a read error. This chain uses TRBV20-1 with TRBJ2-5, with 8 bases identical to TRBD2. Germline assignment: CDR1 DFQATT and CDR2 SNEGSKA (reference sequence). V shed 2 bases, J shed 4 bases, and the junction held 3 bases outside the gene matches. The CDR3 length is 13 residues. The CDR3 loop is CSARTSGRETQYF. CDR3 DNA: TGCAGTGCTAGAACTAGCGGCCGAGAGACCCAGTACTTC.

The table lists this clonotype with a few counts. J is TRBJ2-5 and V is TRBV20-1; D is uncertain. CDR1 DFQATT and CDR2 SNEGSKA come from the germline V gene (reference sequence). The CDR3 is 13 amino acids. V lost 6 bases and J 5 bases, leaving 16 bases between the germline ends. The CDR3, as DNA: TGCAGTGCCCAGGTCGCTAGTTGGGAGACCCAGTACTTC. It translates to CSAQVASWETQYF.

Regarding this clonotype: A junction boundary mismatches the germline segment, possibly from a read error. The gene calls are TRBV15 and TRBJ2-3, with D perhaps matching TRBD1 (6 bases). Per the germline V gene, CDR1 is LNHNV and CDR2 is YYDKDF (reference sequence). The CDR3 covers 15 residues. The CDR3 nucleotides are TGTGCCCCCAGCCGCCAGTCAACAGGGCCAGATCCGCAGTATTTT. Translating gives CAPSRQSTGPDPQYF.

There are many counts of this clonotype. The chain couples TRBV12-3 or TRBV12-4 to TRBJ1-5; the D is unclear. Between the trimmed V and J ends, which lost 6 bases and 4 bases, there was a span of 7 bases. CDR3 size: 12 residues. Here the CDR3 reads CASRLENQPQHF. CDR3 sequence (DNA): TGTGCCAGCAGGCTAGAGAATCAGCCCCAGCATTTT.

The chain links TRBV7-9 to TRBJ1-6, with 7 bases aligning to TRBD1. Germline V CDR1 and CDR2: SEHNR, FQNEAQ (reference sequence). The CDR3 has 18 amino acids. With V trimmed by 5 bases and J by 0 bases, 10 bases remained unmatched. The CDR3 is CASSPQLRGSSYNSPLHF. Written as DNA, the CDR3 is TGTGCCAGCAGCCCGCAGCTCAGGGGGAGCTCCTATAATTCACCCCTCCACTTT.

Concerning this clonotype itself: A much larger clone is a single base away; this may be a read error. V usage is TRBV5-4 and J usage is TRBJ2-3; D unclear. This CDR3 is 16 amino acids long. Per germline, CDR1 SGHNT and CDR2 YYREEE (reference sequence). Trimming pared 3 bases from V and 1 base from J, leaving 15 bases between. The CDR3 here is CASSYPSDPRTDTQYF. The CDR3 coding sequence is TGTGCCAGCAGCTACCCCTCTGATCCCCGCACAGATACGCAGTATTTT.

This clonotype showed up many times. This sequence joins TRBV7-9 and TRBJ1-2; D call uncertain. This CDR3 is 12 amino acids long. Trimming pared 4 bases from V and 4 bases from J, leaving 7 bases between. Germline V gene sequence: CDR1 SEHNR, CDR2 FQNEAQ (reference sequence). CDR3 sequence reads: CASSSAGYGYTF. The CDR3 bases are TGTGCCAGCAGCTCAGCCGGCTATGGCTACACCTTC.

The J gene is TRBJ2-3, the V gene TRBV28; no definite D call. The DNA end favors TRBJ1-5, so the J call may be wrong. The germline V gene has CDR1 MDHEN and CDR2 SYDVKM. The CDR3 loop spans 15 amino acids. CDR3 residues: CASSQGLAGRDTQHF. Written as DNA, the CDR3 is TGTGCCAGCAGTCAAGGATTAGCGGGAAGAGATACGCAGCATTTT.

At least ten counts were recorded for this clonotype. This chain connects TRBV7-2 to TRBJ2-3, with D maybe TRBD2 (6 bases). From germline, CDR1 is SGHTA and CDR2 FQGNSA. This CDR3 has 13 amino acids. Trimming took 5 bases from V and 3 from J, leaving 9 bases between them. The CDR3 sequence: CASSRGVTDTQYF. CDR3 bases: TGTGCCAGCAGCCGCGGGGTGACAGATACGCAGTATTTT.

The chain joins TRBV19 to TRBJ2-5, with 14 bases matching TRBD2. Losses at the gene ends were 5 bases for V and 4 bases for J; bases not matched to a gene: 6. Germline V gene sequence: CDR1 LNHDA, CDR2 SQIVND (reference sequence). The CDR3 is 16 amino acids. As DNA, the CDR3 is TGTGCCAGTAGTTCGGGACTAGCGGGGGTTGGAGAGACCCAGTACTTC. Encoded protein: CASSSGLAGVGETQYF.

Comment on this clonotype: A single base separates this from a much larger clone, so it may be a read error. The chain couples TRBV4-1 to TRBJ1-1, with 8 bases aligning to TRBD1. The V gene end was trimmed by 4 bases and the J gene end by 6 bases; junction bases not matched to a gene: 10. This CDR3 is 15 amino acids long. Germline lookup yields CDR1 MGHRA and CDR2 YSYEKL. The CDR3 loop is CASSPIQGGDPEAFF. CDR3 coding DNA: TGCGCCAGCAGCCCCATACAGGGGGGGGACCCTGAAGCTTTCTTT.

There are a few counts of this clonotype. The genes are TRBV10-1 and TRBJ1-5; 7 bases line up with TRBD1. V lost 6 bases, J lost 3 bases, and 11 bases stayed unmatched. The CDR3 contains 16 residues. Germline loops: CDR1 WNHNN, CDR2 SYGVQD (reference sequence). CDR3 in amino acids: CASRKDRKFTNQPQHF. CDR3 nucleotides: TGCGCCAGCAGAAAGGACAGGAAATTTACCAATCAGCCCCAGCATTTT.

Ten or more counts support this clonotype. CDR3 residues: CSAREKQGARSEAFF. For the CDR3, the DNA is TGCAGTGCTAGGGAAAAACAGGGGGCGAGGTCTGAAGCTTTCTTT. V and J are TRBV20-1 and TRBJ1-1, with TRBD1 identical over 9 bases. Germline CDR1 is DFQATT and CDR2 is SNEGSKA (reference sequence). J gave up 6 bases and V 3 bases, and 11 bases lay outside the gene matches. The CDR3 has 15 amino acids.

Turning to this clonotype: A much larger clone differs by one base, so this may be a read error. CDR3 coding DNA: TGTGCCAGTAGTATGGGGTCGCGGAGCACAGATACGCAGAATTTT. Its protein product is CASSMGSRSTDTQNF. The chain has TRBV19 and TRBJ2-3; D remains unclear. CDR3 length: 15 amino acids. Germline V gene data show CDR1 as LNHDA and CDR2 as SQIVND (reference sequence).

This clonotype turned up a few times. The rearrangement joins TRBV27 to TRBJ2-7, with D unresolved. Trimming left V 7 bases short and J 4 bases short, with 23 bases between. Germline V gives CDR1 MNHEY, CDR2 SMNVEV (reference sequence). The CDR3 spans 16 residues. The CDR3 region has the DNA TGTGCCAGCACCCACCCTCTCGAGCGAGCCTATTACGAGCAGTACTTC. Its protein is CASTHPLERAYYEQYF.

Comments on this clonotype: The junction does not match germline at one end; this may be a read error. The chain joins TRBV27 to TRBJ1-1; no clear D gene. Germline CDR1 is MNHEY and CDR2 is SMNVEV (reference sequence). This CDR3 comprises 16 residues. The CDR3 region is CASSLTTTPANTEASF. The DNA of the CDR3 is TGTGCCAGCAGTCTTACTACTACTCCAGCCAACACTGAAGCTTCCTTT.

With regard to this clonotype: A single base separates this from a much larger clone, so it may be a read error. V is TRBV20-1 and J is TRBJ1-5; D is possibly TRBD1 (5 bases). V gave up 4 bases and J gave up 4 bases, with 14 bases separating them. Germline loops: CDR1 DFQATT, CDR2 SNEGSKA (reference sequence). The CDR3 has 14 residues. CDR3 loop: CSATRQRRNQPQHF. In nucleotides, the CDR3 is TGCAGTGCTACGAGACAGAGGAGGAATCAGCCCCAGCATTTT.

This clonotype was seen at least ten times. The chain carries TRBV23-1 and TRBJ2-3, with TRBD2 matching over 9 bases. TRBV23-1 is an ORF, and what it does is uncertain. The CDR3 is 18 amino acids. V was pared by 4 bases and J by 4 bases, with 15 bases of the junction left unmatched. Here the CDR3 DNA reads TGCGCCAGCAGTCGCCTGGGACTAGCCCCCGGCAGAGCAGATACGCAGTATTTT. This codes for CASSRLGLAPGRADTQYF.

This sequence joins TRBV27 and TRBJ2-5; the match to TRBD2 covers 10 bases. Trimming removed 2 bases from V and 4 bases from J; junction bases left unmatched: 7. Germline values: CDR1 MNHEY, CDR2 SMNVEV (reference sequence). This CDR3 region has 16 residues. The CDR3 region has the DNA TGTGCCAGCAGTTTAGGTAGCGGGGGGTTGGCAGAGACCCAGTACTTC. As protein: CASSLGSGGLAETQYF.